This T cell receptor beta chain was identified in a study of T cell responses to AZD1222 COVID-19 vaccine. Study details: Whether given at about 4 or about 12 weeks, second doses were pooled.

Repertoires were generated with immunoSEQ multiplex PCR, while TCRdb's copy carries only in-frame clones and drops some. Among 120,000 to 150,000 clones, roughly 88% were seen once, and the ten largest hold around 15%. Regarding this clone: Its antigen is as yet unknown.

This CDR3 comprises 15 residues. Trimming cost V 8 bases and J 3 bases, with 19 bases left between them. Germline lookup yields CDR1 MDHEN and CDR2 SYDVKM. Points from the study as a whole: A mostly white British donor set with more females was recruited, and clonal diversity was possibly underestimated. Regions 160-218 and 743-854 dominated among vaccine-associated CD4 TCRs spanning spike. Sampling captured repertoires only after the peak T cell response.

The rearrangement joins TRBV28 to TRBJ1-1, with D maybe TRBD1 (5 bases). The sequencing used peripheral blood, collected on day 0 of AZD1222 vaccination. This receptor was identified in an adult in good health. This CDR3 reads CASPPSQGRDTEAFF. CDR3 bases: TGTGCCAGCCCACCTAGCCAGGGAAGGGACACTGAAGCTTTCTTT. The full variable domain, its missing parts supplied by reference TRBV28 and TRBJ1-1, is DVKVTQSSRYLVKRTGEKVFLECVQDMDHENMFWYRQDPGLGLRLIYFSYDVKMKEKGDIPEGYSVSREKKERFSLILESASTNQTSMYLCASPPSQGRDTEAFFGQGTRLTVV.